Here is one TCR beta chain with its context. From germline, CDR1 is SGHDT and CDR2 YYEEEE. The CDR3 has 14 residues. The data derive from a study of monozygotic twins with inflammatory bowel disease. UMIs containing a 6-nucleotide sample barcode were added via template switching. TCRdb reprocessed the 5' RACE reads and reports one entry per CDR3 protein, with no DNA. The sample data list about 380,000 distinct CDR3 sequences. The sequence was obtained from a human donor with ulcerative colitis or Crohn's disease, or a healthy co-twin of an affected twin (not recorded which). The V call is TRBV5-6, the J call TRBJ1-1; TCRdb's D gene call, TRBD1, goes unchecked for lack of DNA. Sequencing was carried out using blood. CDR3 protein: CASSLRGLNTEAFF.